Below, one T cell receptor (beta chain) is given with its context. The data were obtained in a study of blood T cell repertoires in COVID-19. Turning to the study itself: There were acute and convalescent COVID-19 samples, and they came from the United States, Italy and Spain. Nucleic acid was either cDNA or gDNA, and it came from T cells, B-cell-depleted T cells, or PBMCs.

The repertoire was sequenced with immunoSEQ multiplex PCR; TCRdb's copy has only in-frame clones and lacks some. The sample contains around 100,000 clones, around four fifths of which appear only once. This TCR was recovered from a man in his forties or fifties with active or convalescent COVID-19. Sequenced material: peripheral blood.

The CDR3 DNA reads as TGTGCCAGCAGCTCACGGACTAGCTCACACGAGCAGTACTTC. Translation: CASSSRTSSHEQYF. The rearrangement joins TRBV5-4 to TRBJ2-7; 8 bases fit TRBD2. In germline, CDR1 is SGHNT, CDR2 YYREEE (reference sequence). This CDR3 spans 14 amino acids. V lost 3 bases and J lost 5; bases outside the gene matches: 7. Full variable domain (rest looked up from reference TRBV5-4 and TRBJ2-7): ETGVTQSPTHLIKTRGQQVTLRCSSQSGHNTVSWYQQALGQGPQFIFQYYREEENGRGNFPPRFSGLQFPNYSSELNVNALELDDSALYLCASSSRTSSHEQYFGPGTRLTVT.